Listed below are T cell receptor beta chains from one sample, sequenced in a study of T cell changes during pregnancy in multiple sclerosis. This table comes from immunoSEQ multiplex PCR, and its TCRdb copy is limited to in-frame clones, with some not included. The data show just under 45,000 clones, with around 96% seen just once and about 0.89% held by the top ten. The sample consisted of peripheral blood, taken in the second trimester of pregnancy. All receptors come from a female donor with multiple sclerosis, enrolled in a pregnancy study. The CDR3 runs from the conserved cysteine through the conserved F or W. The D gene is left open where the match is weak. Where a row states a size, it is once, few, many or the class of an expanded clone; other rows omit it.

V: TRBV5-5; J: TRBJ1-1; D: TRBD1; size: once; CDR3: CASSLAAGGMRVLGTEAFF; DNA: TGTGCCAGCAGCTTGGCGGCAGGGGGCATGAGGGTATTGGGCACTGAAGCTTTCTTT
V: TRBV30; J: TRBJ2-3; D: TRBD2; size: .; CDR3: CAWGPGLAGLDTQYF; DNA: TGTGCCTGGGGCCCTGGACTAGCGGGTTTAGATACGCAGTATTTT
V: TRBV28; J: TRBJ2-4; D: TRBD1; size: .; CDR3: CASSLTRDRGAKNIQYF; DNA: TGTGCCAGCAGTTTAACTAGGGACAGGGGGGCCAAAAACATTCAGTACTTC
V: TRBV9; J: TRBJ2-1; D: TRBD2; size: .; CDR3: CASSVGTSGTGSGEQFF; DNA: TGTGCCAGCAGCGTAGGGACTAGCGGGACGGGTTCGGGTGAGCAGTTCTTC
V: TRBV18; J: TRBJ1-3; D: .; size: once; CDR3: CASSPPLSGFGKNTIYF; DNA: TGTGCCAGCTCACCTCCCCTCTCAGGGTTCGGCAAGAACACCATATATTTT
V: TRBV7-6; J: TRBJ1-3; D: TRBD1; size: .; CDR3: CASSPRTGVGNTIYF; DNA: TGTGCCAGCAGCCCCCGGACAGGGGTAGGAAACACCATATATTTT
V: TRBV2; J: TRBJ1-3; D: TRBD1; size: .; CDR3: CASSGTGGNSGNTIYF; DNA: TGTGCCAGCAGCGGTACAGGGGGCAACTCTGGAAACACCATATATTTT
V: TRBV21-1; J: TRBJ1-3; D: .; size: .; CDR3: CASSKAARGPGNTIYF; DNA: TGTGCCAGCAGCAAAGCCGCGAGAGGTCCTGGAAACACCATATATTTT
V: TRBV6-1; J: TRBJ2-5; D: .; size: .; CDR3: CASSERQGGETQYF; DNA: TGTGCCAGCAGTGAACGACAGGGAGGCGAGACCCAGTACTTC
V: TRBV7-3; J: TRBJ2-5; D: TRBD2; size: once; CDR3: CASSLRGTSAQETQYF; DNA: TGTGCCAGCAGCTTAAGGGGGACTAGCGCTCAAGAGACCCAGTACTTC
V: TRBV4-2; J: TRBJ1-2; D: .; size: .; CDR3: CASSSRQDSYGYTF; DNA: TGTGCCAGCAGCTCCAGACAGGATTCCTATGGCTACACCTTC
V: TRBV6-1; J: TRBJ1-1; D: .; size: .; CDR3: CASSEPGEMNTEAFF; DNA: TGTGCCAGCAGTGAACCGGGGGAGATGAACACTGAAGCTTTCTTT
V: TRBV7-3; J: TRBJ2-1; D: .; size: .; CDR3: CASSLGGGPGDEQFF; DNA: TGTGCCAGCAGCTTGGGCGGGGGCCCCGGGGATGAGCAGTTCTTC
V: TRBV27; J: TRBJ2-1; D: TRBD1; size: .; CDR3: CASRTGTGQYNEQFF; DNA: TGTGCCAGCAGAACCGGGACAGGGCAATACAATGAGCAGTTCTTC
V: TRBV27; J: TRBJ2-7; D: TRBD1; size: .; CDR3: CASSLSSAGGDSYEQYF; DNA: TGTGCCAGCAGTTTATCGTCGGCAGGGGGAGACTCCTACGAGCAGTACTTC
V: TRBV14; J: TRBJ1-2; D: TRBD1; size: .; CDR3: CASSPRGTGSAYTF; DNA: TGTGCCAGCAGCCCACGTGGGACAGGGTCTGCCTACACCTTC
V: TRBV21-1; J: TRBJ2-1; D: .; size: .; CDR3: CASSPVDPIADSSYNEQFF; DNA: TGTGCCAGCAGCCCCGTCGACCCCATAGCGGATAGCTCCTACAATGAGCAGTTCTTC
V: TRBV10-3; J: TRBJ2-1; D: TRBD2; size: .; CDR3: CAISDQKAGGDNEQFF; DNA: TGTGCCATCAGTGATCAGAAAGCGGGAGGGGACAATGAGCAGTTCTTC
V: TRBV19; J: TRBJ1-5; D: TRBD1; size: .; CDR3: CASSNLGPGGQPQHF; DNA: TGTGCCAGTAGTAACCTGGGCCCAGGGGGACAGCCCCAGCATTTT
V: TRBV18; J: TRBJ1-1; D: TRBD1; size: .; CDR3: CASSPTGTEFEAFF; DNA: TGTGCCAGCTCACCGACCGGGACAGAATTTGAAGCTTTCTTT
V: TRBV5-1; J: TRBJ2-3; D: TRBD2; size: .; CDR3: CASSPMKRPAGAQDTQYF; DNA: TGCGCCAGCAGCCCCATGAAAAGACCAGCGGGAGCCCAAGATACGCAGTATTTT
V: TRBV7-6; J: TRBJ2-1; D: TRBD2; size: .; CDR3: CASSPGRNNEQFF; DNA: TGTGCCAGCAGCCCCGGGAGGAACAATGAGCAGTTCTTC
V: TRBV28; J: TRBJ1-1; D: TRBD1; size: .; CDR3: CASSRPDRGRRTEAFF; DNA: TGTGCCAGCAGTCGTCCGGACAGGGGGCGGAGGACTGAAGCTTTCTTT
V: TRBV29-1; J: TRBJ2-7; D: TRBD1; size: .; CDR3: CSVEGPGTGFEQYF; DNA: TGCAGCGTTGAAGGTCCCGGGACAGGGTTTGAGCAGTACTTC
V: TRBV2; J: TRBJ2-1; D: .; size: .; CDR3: CASRPYPGSASYNEQFF; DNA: TGTGCCAGCAGACCCTACCCCGGCAGCGCATCCTACAATGAGCAGTTCTTC
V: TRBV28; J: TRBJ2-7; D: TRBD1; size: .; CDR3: CASSKTGVFYEQYF; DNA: TGTGCCAGCAGTAAGACAGGGGTCTTCTACGAGCAGTACTTC
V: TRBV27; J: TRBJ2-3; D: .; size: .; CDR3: CASSLSLLASDTQYF; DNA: TGTGCCAGCAGTTTATCGCTCCTAGCATCAGATACGCAGTATTTT
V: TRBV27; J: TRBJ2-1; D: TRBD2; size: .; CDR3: CASSLEGGRGYNEQFF; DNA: TGTGCCAGCAGTTTGGAGGGCGGGAGAGGCTACAATGAGCAGTTCTTC
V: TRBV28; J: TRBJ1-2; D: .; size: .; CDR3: CASSHRASGGYTF; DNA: TGTGCCAGCAGTCACAGGGCTTCGGGCGGCTACACCTTC
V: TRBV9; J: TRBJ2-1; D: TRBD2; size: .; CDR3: CASSGSGLAYNEQFF; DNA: TGTGCCAGCAGCGGTTCGGGACTAGCATACAATGAGCAGTTCTTC
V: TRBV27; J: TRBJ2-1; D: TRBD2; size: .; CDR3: CASSLSGRGGAGVRLRQFF; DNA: TGTGCCAGCAGTTTATCCGGGCGCGGGGGGGCGGGAGTGAGGTTGCGGCAGTTCTTC
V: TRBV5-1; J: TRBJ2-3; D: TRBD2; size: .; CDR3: CASIEAGASTDTQYF; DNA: TGCGCCAGCATCGAAGCGGGGGCTAGCACAGATACGCAGTATTTT
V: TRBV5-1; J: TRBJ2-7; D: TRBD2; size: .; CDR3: CASSQRDPYEQYF; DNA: TGCGCCAGCAGCCAGCGGGACCCCTACGAGCAGTACTTC
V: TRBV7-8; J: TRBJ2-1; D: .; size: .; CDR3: CASSFLDTRSSYNEQFF; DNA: TGTGCCAGCAGCTTTTTGGATACGAGGAGCTCCTACAATGAGCAGTTCTTC
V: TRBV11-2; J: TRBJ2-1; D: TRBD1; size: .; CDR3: CASSLITRGNEQFF; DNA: TGTGCCAGCAGCTTAATAACCAGGGGGAATGAGCAGTTCTTC
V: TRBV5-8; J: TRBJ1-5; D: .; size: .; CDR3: CASSLGRGANQPQHF; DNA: TGTGCCAGCAGCCTCGGTCGCGGGGCTAATCAGCCCCAGCATTTT
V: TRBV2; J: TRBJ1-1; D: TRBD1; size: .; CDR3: CASGGGTGVTEAFF; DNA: TGTGCCAGCGGAGGAGGGACAGGGGTCACTGAAGCTTTCTTT
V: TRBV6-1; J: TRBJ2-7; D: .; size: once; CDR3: CASSAFAARGEQYF; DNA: TGTGCCAGCAGTGCCTTTGCGGCCAGGGGCGAGCAGTACTTC
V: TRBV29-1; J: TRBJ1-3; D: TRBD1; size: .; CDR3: CSVRTGRGNTIYF; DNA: TGCAGCGTTCGGACAGGGAGAGGAAACACCATATATTTT
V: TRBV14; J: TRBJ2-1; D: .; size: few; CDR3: CASSQDGLGPEQFF; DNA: TGTGCCAGCAGCCAGGACGGTTTGGGGCCTGAGCAGTTCTTC
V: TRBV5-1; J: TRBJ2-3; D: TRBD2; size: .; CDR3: CASSSLTPSGPTDTQYF; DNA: TGCGCCAGCAGCTCGCTTACGCCTAGCGGACCCACAGATACGCAGTATTTT
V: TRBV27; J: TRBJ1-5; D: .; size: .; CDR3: CASSLRGGRGFGNQPQHF; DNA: TGTGCCAGCAGTTTGCGGGGAGGGAGGGGATTTGGCAATCAGCCCCAGCATTTT
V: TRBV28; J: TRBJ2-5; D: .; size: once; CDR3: CASGSVETQYF; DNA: TGTGCCTCGGGGAGTGTCGAGACCCAGTACTTC
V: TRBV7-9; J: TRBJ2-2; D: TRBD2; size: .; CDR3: CASSSEYPALSGRRELFF; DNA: TGTGCCAGCAGCTCCGAATATCCTGCCCTTAGCGGGAGGCGGGAGCTGTTTTTT
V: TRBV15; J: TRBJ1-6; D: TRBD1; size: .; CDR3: CATSRDRGQGNSPLHF; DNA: TGTGCCACCAGCAGAGATCGGGGACAGGGTAATTCACCCCTCCACTTT
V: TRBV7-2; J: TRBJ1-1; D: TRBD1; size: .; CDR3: CASSTQGGNTEAFF; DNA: TGTGCCAGCAGCACTCAGGGGGGAAACACTGAAGCTTTCTTT
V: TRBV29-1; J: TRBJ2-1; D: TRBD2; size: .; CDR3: CSVVWRGGSREQFF; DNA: TGCAGCGTTGTCTGGCGGGGGGGCAGCCGTGAGCAGTTCTTC
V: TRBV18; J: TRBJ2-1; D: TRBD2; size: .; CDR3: CASTGGSNEQFF; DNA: TGTGCCAGCACCGGGGGGAGCAATGAGCAGTTCTTC
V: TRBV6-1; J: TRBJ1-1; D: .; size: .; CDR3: CASSSNDQRYTEAFF; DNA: TGTGCCAGCAGCTCCAACGATCAGAGGTACACTGAAGCTTTCTTT
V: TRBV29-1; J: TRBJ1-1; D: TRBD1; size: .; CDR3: CSVWTGLNTEAFF; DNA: TGCAGCGTCTGGACAGGATTGAACACTGAAGCTTTCTTT
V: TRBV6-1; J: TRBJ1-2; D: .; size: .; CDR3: CASSESQGSYGYTF; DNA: TGTGCCAGCAGTGAATCCCAGGGGAGCTATGGCTACACCTTC
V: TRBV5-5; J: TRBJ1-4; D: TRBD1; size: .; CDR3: CASSTRQGSGEKLFF; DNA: TGTGCCAGCAGCACCCGACAGGGGTCGGGTGAAAAACTGTTTTTT
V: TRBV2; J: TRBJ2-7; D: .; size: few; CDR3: CATSTPEQYF; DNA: TGTGCCACCTCTACCCCCGAGCAGTACTTC